This TCR beta chain was sequenced during a study of Ad26.COV2.S vaccination and SARS-CoV-2 variants (dated by TCRdb to the early 2020s). A note on the overall study: Donors in the vaccine arm were drawn from COV1001, a multicentre, randomized, double-blind, placebo-controlled phase I-IIa trial testing Ad26.COV2.S in healthy adults. Dosing of Ad26.COV2.S was intramuscular, at either 5x10^10 or 1x10^11 viral particles, delivered as one shot or as two shots spaced 56 days apart. TCRbeta repertoire sequencing served as the tool for gauging how specific and how broad the SARS-CoV-2-reactive T cell receptors were following Ad26.COV2.S vaccination. The TCR-sequenced set comprised roughly 30 samples: around 20 Ad26.COV2.S vaccine recipients, 5 placebo recipients and 8 SARS-CoV-2 convalescent individuals. Trial participants were randomized into five groups of five: low-dose or high-dose Ad26.COV2.S given once or twice, or placebo on both occasions. Throughout the experiments and outcome assessment, investigators stayed blinded to trial group allocation.

The immunoSEQ Assay was used to sequence TCRbeta CDR3 regions. After extraction, genomic DNA underwent amplification by bias-controlled multiplex PCR, followed by high-throughput sequencing. The paper's processing steps were these. To quantify the absolute abundance of each unique TCRbeta CDR3 region, sequences were collapsed and filtered. Usable DNA was measured by amplifying reference genes present in all nucleated cells, and TCRbeta template counts were normalized to that usable DNA to estimate T cell fraction. Repertoire TCRs were annotated as SARS-CoV-2-specific when V gene, CDR3 amino acid sequence and J gene were exactly matched to a known reactive TCR set. The reference SARS-CoV-2 TCR set was derived from MIRA and filtered for enrichment in COVID-19-positive ImmuneCODE repertoires, a step that removed public or cross-reactive TCRs. Using the MIRA antigens, annotated TCRs were further analysed by specific ORF or by position within an ORF. Depth was the summed frequency of annotated unique rearrangements, while breadth was defined as annotated unique rearrangements over total unique productive rearrangements. Group comparisons of TCR breadth used two-sided Wilcoxon rank-sum tests. As stored in TCRdb, this immuneACCESS dataset retains in-frame rearrangements with V and J assigned. A fraction of the clones does not appear; measured against another copy, unresolved V genes explain less than half of the discrepancy, and the remainder lacks a known reason. The V and J calls and the clone size are those of that table, but D and trimming were determined from the DNA. The sample records 350,000 to 450,000 clones, around 92% of which are singletons. The ten top clones hold around 1.8% of the sample.

CDR1 and CDR2, per the germline V gene, are SGHTA and FQGNSA. The germline V and J ends show losses of 5 bases and 5 bases respectively, and no gene match explains 13 bases of the junction. The CDR3 goes from the cysteine to the phenylalanine over 17 residues. Just CDR3 DNA is preserved here, 51 bases in frame from base 1. Overall study outcomes, separate from this receptor: After vaccination, substantial breadth of spike-specific CD8+ and CD4+ T cell responses was reported. Comparing responses between vaccine doses or regimens was not something the study was powered to do. According to the authors, total T cell responses may have been underestimated by the TCR breadth and depth analyses. Ad26.COV2.S recipients had higher spike-specific TCR breadth than placebo recipients (P = 0.0014). Non-spike TCR breadth was comparable between vaccine and placebo recipients, consistent with the vaccine containing only spike.

Of note for this clone: The clone's antigen remains unknown. There are no base qualities to consult, and no much larger clone falls within one base.

Per the publication, the treatment or condition label means: around 19 received Ad26.COV2.S at low or high dose, single or two shots; 5 received placebo; per-sample allocation not given. For vaccine and placebo recipients, the sequenced repertoires came from samples collected on day 63 after the first injection. Between 29 July and 7 August 2020, Cohort 1b enrolled some 25 adults aged 18-55 years at one site in Boston, USA. As a vaccine, Ad26.COV2.S was a replication-incompetent adenovirus type 26 vector that expressed a prefusion-stabilized SARS-CoV-2 spike protein derived from the original Wuhan strain.

The sequence links TRBV7-2 to TRBJ2-1, with 9 bases aligning to TRBD2. This sample comprised peripheral blood, obtained in a trial of Ad26.COV2.S vaccine versus placebo. This receptor was taken from a person aged 18 to 65 who received the Ad26.COV2.S COVID-19 vaccine or a placebo. The bases are TGTGCCAGCAGCAAGCATCCGGGACTAGCTGGTAACAATGAGCAGTTCTTC. Translated, it reads CASSKHPGLAGNNEQFF. Joined to the reference TRBV7-2 and TRBJ2-1 proteins, this CDR3 gives the full variable domain: GAGVSQSPSNKVTEKGKDVELRCDPISGHTALYWYRQSLGQGLEFLIYFQGNSAPDKSGLPSDRFSAERTGGSVSTLTIQRTQQEDSAVYLCASSKHPGLAGNNEQFFGPGTRLTVL.